The sequence of this T cell receptor (beta chain) was determined in a study of blood T cell repertoires in COVID-19. Across the whole study: Acute and convalescent COVID-19 samples came from the United States, Italy and Spain. The analysed material was cDNA or gDNA that came from T cells, B-cell-depleted T cells, or PBMCs.

As processed by the authors: How many nucleated cells were present was estimated from reference gene primer amplification. Profiling relied on immunoSEQ multiplex PCR, and the TCRdb table lists in-frame clones only, not all of them. Clonal size and the V and J genes are those of that table, whereas D and trimming came from the DNA. The sample lists approximately 170,000 clones; 65% to 85% were seen once. The CDR3 is made up of 16 amino acids. The V and J ends lost 2 bases and 4 bases, in that order; junction bases with no gene match: 8. Germline V gene lookup returns CDR1 LNHDA and CDR2 SQIVND (reference sequence).

Sequenced input: peripheral blood. The source of this sequence is a human donor with acute or convalescent COVID-19. The donor label of this sample is uncertain. The chain employs TRBV19 and TRBJ2-7; 10 bases line up with TRBD1. The CDR3 nucleotides read TGTGCCAGTAGTATAATGTCAGACAGGGGGCAGTACGAGCAGTACTTC. Translated, it gives CASSIMSDRGQYEQYF.